The TCR beta chain described here comes from a study of vaccination effects on CD4 cells after COVID-19. About the study: The participants, recipients of two vaccine doses, got either BNT162b2 or mRNA-1273. General study findings and limits: Long after vaccination, the clones induced by infection and by vaccine shrank markedly in size. Few convalescent patients were included, and no early post-infection timepoints were sampled.

With regard to this clone: Its specificity is unknown.

Profiled with immunoSEQ multiplex PCR; TCRdb holds only in-frame clones, not every one. The table lists 40,000 to 50,000 clones, 60% to 75% of them singletons. This CDR3 is 13 amino acids long. Trimming shortened V by 2 bases and J by 9 bases, and 11 bases separated the two germline ends. In the ViraFEST assay, antigen-specific CD4+ clonotypes were identified by expansion after peptide-pool stimulation. Culture proceeded for approximately 10 days, and CD4+ T cells were then isolated. Infection dated between March and December 2020, before the Alpha, Beta and Delta variants reached the United States. The chain links TRBV12-3 or TRBV12-4 to TRBJ1-5; D is ambiguous. This TCR was sampled from a human donor who had a prior SARS-CoV-2 infection. Here the sequenced sample was CD4+ T cells from PBMCs cultured with a peptide pool, taken before COVID-19 vaccination. CDR3 sequence: CASSLREVGPQHF. The CDR3 nucleotides read TGTGCCAGCAGTTTACGGGAGGTGGGGCCCCAGCATTTT.